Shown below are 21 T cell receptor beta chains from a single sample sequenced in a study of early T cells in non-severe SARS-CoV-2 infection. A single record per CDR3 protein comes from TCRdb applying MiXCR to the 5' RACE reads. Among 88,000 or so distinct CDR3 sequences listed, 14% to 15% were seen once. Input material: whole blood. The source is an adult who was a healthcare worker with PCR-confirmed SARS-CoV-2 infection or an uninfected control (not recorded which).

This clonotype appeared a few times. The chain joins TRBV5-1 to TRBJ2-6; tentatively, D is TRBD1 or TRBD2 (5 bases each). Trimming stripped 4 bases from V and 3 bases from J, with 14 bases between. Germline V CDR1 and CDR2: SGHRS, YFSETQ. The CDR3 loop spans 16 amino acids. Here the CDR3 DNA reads TGCGCCAGCAGCCCACGGGGCTCAAGTGGGGCCAACGTCCTGACTTTC. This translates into CASSPRGSSGANVLTF.

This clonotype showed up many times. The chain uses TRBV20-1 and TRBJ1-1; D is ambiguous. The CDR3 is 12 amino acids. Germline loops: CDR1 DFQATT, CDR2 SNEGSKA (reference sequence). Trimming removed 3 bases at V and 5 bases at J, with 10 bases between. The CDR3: CSASPRTTEAFF. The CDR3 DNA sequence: TGCAGTGCTAGCCCGAGAACTACTGAAGCTTTCTTT.

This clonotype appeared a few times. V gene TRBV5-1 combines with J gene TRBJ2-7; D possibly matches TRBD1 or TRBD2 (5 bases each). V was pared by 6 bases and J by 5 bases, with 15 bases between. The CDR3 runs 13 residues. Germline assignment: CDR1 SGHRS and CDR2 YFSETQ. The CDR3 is CASNRRGADEQYF. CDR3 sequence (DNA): TGCGCCAGCAACCGCCGAGGGGCGGACGAGCAGTACTTC.

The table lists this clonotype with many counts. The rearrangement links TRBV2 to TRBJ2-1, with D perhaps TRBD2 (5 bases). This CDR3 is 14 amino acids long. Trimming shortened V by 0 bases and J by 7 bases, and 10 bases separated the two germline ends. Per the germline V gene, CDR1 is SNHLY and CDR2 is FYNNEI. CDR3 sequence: CASSEAAGKNEQFF. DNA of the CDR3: TGTGCCAGCAGTGAAGCGGCCGGGAAAAATGAGCAGTTCTTC.

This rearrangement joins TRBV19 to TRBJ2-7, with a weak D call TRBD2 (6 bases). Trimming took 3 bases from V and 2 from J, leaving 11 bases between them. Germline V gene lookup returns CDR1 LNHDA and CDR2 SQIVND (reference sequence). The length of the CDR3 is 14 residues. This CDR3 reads CASSIRDLTYEQYF. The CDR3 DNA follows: TGTGCCAGTAGTATTAGGGACTTAACCTACGAGCAGTACTTC. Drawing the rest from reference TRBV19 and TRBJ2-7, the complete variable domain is DGGITQSPKYLFRKEGQNVTLSCEQNLNHDAMYWYRQDPGQGLRLIYYSQIVNDFQKGDIAEGYSVSREKKESFPLTVTSAQKNPTAFYLCASSIRDLTYEQYFGPGTRLTVT.

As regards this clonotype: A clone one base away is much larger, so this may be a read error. Written as DNA, the CDR3 is TGCGCCAGCAGCTTGGTAATGGATTCTGGCGGGGAGCTGGTTTTT. It translates to CASSLVMDSGGELVF. V and J are TRBV5-1 and TRBJ2-2; D may be TRBD2 (6 bases). The CDR3 runs 15 residues. Looked up from germline, CDR1 is SGHRS and CDR2 is YFSETQ.

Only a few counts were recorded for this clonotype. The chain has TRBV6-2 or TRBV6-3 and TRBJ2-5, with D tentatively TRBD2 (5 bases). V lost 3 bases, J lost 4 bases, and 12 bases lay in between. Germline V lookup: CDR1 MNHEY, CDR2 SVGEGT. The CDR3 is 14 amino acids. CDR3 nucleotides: TGTGCCAGCAGTTATCACCGGGGAAGAGAGACCCAGTACTTC. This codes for CASSYHRGRETQYF.

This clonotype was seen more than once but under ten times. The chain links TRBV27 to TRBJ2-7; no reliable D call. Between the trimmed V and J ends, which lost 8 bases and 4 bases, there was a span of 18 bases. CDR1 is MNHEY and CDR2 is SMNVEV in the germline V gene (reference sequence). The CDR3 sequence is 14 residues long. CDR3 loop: CASAKVLTPYEQYF. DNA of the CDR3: TGTGCCAGCGCTAAAGTTCTGACACCGTACGAGCAGTACTTC.

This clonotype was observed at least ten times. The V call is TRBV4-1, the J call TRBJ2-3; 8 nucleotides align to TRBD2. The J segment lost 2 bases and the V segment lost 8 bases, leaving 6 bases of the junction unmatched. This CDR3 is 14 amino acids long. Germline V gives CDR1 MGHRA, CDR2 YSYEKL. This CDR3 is CASAQRELTDTQYF. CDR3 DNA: TGCGCCAGCGCTCAGCGGGAGCTCACAGATACGCAGTATTTT.

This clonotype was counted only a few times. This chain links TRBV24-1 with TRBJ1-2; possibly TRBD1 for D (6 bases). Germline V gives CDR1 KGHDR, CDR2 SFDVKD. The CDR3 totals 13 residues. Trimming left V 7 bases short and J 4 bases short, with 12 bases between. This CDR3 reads CATRRTGFYGYTF. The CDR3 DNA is TGTGCCACCAGGCGAACAGGGTTCTATGGCTACACCTTC.

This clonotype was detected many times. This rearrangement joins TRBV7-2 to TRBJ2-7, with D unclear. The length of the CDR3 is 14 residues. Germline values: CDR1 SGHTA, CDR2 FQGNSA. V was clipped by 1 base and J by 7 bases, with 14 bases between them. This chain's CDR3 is CASSLGPAVSEQYF. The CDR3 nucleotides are TGTGCCAGCAGCTTAGGACCCGCAGTGAGTGAGCAGTACTTC.

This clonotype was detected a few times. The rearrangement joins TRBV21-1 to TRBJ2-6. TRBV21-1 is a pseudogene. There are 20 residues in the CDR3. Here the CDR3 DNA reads TGTGCCAGCAGCAAGGTTCTCGACGGTACGGACCCCTCTGGGGCCAACGTCCTGACTTTC. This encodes CASSKVLDGTDPSGANVLTF.

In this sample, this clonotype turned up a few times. In nucleotides, the CDR3 is TGTGCCAGCAGTCGGGACTTCTACAATGAGCAGTTCTTC. It specifies CASSRDFYNEQFF. This chain connects TRBV12-3 or TRBV12-4 to TRBJ2-1; D might be TRBD2 (6 bases). V lost 5 bases, J lost 3 bases, and 8 bases lay in between. The CDR3 is 13 amino acids.

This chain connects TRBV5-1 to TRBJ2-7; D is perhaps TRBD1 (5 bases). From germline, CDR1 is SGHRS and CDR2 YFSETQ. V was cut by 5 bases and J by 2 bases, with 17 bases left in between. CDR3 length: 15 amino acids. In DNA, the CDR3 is TGCGCCAGCAGACCCGACAGCCCAGGACCCTACGAGCAGTACTTC. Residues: CASRPDSPGPYEQYF.

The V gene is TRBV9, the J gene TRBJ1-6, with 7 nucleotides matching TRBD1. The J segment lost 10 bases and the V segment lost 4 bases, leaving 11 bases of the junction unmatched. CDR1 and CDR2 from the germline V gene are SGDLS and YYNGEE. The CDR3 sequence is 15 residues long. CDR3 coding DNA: TGTGCCAGCAGCCCCCGCGTCGCAGGGGGATCACCCCTCCACTTT. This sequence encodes CASSPRVAGGSPLHF.

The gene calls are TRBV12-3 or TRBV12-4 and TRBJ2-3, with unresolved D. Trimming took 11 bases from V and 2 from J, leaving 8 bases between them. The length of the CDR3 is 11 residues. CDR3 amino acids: CAEGVTDTQYF. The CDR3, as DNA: TGTGCCGAAGGTGTCACAGATACGCAGTATTTT.

CDR3 nucleotides: TGTGCCAGCAGCCAAGATCTGCGTGTGGGTACTGAAGCTTTCTTT. It is translated as CASSQDLRVGTEAFF. The chain links TRBV3-1 to TRBJ1-1; D unresolved. V was trimmed by 0 bases and J by 5 bases, leaving 13 bases between them. The CDR3 spans 15 residues. Germline V lookup: CDR1 LGHDT, CDR2 YNNKEL (reference sequence).

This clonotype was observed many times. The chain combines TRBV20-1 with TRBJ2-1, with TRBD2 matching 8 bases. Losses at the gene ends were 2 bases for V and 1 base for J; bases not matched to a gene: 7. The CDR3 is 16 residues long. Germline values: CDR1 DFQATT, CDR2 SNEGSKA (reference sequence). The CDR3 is CSARTGGTRSYNEQFF. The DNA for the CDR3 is TGCAGTGCTAGAACAGGCGGGACTAGGTCCTACAATGAGCAGTTCTTC.

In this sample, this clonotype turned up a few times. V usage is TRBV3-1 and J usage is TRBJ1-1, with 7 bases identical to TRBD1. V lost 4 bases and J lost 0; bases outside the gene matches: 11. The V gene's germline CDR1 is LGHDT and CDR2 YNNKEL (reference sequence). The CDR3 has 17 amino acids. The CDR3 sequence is CASSPRQGARLNTEAFF. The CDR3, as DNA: TGTGCCAGCAGCCCGCGACAGGGCGCTCGATTGAACACTGAAGCTTTCTTT.

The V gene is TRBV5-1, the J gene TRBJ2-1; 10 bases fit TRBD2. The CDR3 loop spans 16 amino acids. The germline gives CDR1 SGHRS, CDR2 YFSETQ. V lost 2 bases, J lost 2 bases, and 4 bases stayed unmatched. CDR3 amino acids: CASSFVAGGPYNEQFF. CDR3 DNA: TGCGCCAGCAGCTTCGTAGCGGGAGGCCCCTACAATGAGCAGTTCTTC.

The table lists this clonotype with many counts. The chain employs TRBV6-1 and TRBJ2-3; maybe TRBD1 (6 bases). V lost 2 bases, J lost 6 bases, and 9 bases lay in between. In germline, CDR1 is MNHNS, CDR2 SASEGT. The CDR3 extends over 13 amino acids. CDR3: CASSERGTDTQYF. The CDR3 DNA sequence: TGTGCCAGCAGTGAAAGGGGGACGGATACGCAGTATTTT.